This TCR beta chain was recorded in a study of lymphopenia after photon versus proton radiotherapy. TCRdb's table, derived via immunoSEQ multiplex PCR, lists solely in-frame clones and lacks some. The table lists 20,000 to 30,000 clones, approximately 89% of them singletons. This material consisted of peripheral blood, taken from a patient treated with photon-based radiotherapy. This clonotype was obtained from a man aged 30 to 45 with gastric cancer.

CDR3 DNA: TGTGCCAGCAGCAATGGACAGGCGAATCAGCCCCAGCATTTT. This encodes CASSNGQANQPQHF. The chain links TRBV7-9 to TRBJ1-5, with 7 bases aligning to TRBD1. With V trimmed by 5 bases and J by 4 bases, 5 bases remained unmatched. This CDR3 comprises 14 residues. Germline V CDR1 and CDR2: SEHNR, FQNEAQ (reference sequence).